A single sample is the source of the 4 T cell receptor beta chains below, sequenced in a study of monozygotic twins with inflammatory bowel disease. TCRdb reprocessed the 5' RACE reads, with one entry per CDR3 protein and no DNA. Its clone listing holds approximately 120,000 distinct CDR3 sequences. The sample was blood. The receptors come from a human donor with ulcerative colitis or Crohn's disease, or a healthy co-twin of an affected twin (not recorded which).

V gene TRBV5-1 combines with J gene TRBJ1-2; with no DNA, the TCRdb D assignment of TRBD1 cannot be verified. The CDR3 spans 16 residues. The germline CDR1 and CDR2 sequences are SGHRS and YFSETQ. CDR3: CASSLAPAGSDYGYTF.

V usage is TRBV10-3 and J usage is TRBJ2-5; TCRdb indicates TRBD1, and absent DNA this call remains unverified. The CDR3 has 16 amino acids. Looked up from germline, CDR1 is ENHRY and CDR2 is SYGVKD. The CDR3 loop is CAISESTGGLQETQYF.

The CDR3 loop reads CASSLGWGDSTNTEAFF. The chain uses TRBV12-3 or TRBV12-4 and TRBJ1-1; TCRdb names TRBD1, which stays unverified in the absence of DNA. This CDR3 has 17 residues.

The gene calls are TRBV12-3 or TRBV12-4 and TRBJ2-7; lacking DNA, the TRBD1 call made by TCRdb goes unchecked. The CDR3 sequence is 13 residues long. CDR3 region: CASSFGRPRGQYF.